The rows below give T cell receptor beta chains drawn from one sample of a study of blood T cell repertoires in COVID-19. Measured with immunoSEQ multiplex PCR; TCRdb has only the in-frame clones, and not every one. Among under 100,000 clones listed, over 80% were seen once. Specimen: peripheral blood. All receptors derive from a man older than 75 with active or convalescent COVID-19. Each CDR3 is given with its conserved first and last residue. The D gene is left open where the match is weak. Size is omitted from some rows. Given values are once, few, many or a class for expanded clones.

clone size: few
J gene: TRBJ1-5
V gene: TRBV4-2
D gene: TRBD1
CDR3 DNA: TGTGCCAGCAGCCAACCGGGACAGAGTCCGCCCCAGCATTTT
CDR3 protein: CASSQPGQSPPQHF

clone size: .
J gene: TRBJ1-5
V gene: TRBV19
D gene: TRBD1
CDR3 DNA: TGTGCCAGTAGTAAAAAGGGGACAGACTATAGCAATCAGCCCCAGCATTTT
CDR3 protein: CASSKKGTDYSNQPQHF

clone size: .
J gene: TRBJ1-5
V gene: TRBV3-1/TRBV3-2
D gene: TRBD1
CDR3 DNA: TGTGCCAGCAGCCACGGGGACAGGGGGGGCAACAATCAGCCCCAGCATTTT
CDR3 protein: CASSHGDRGGNNQPQHF

clone size: .
J gene: TRBJ2-5
V gene: TRBV12-5
D gene: .
CDR3 DNA: TGTGCTAGTGGGTTCTCCGAGACCCAGTACTTC
CDR3 protein: CASGFSETQYF

clone size: .
J gene: TRBJ2-1
V gene: TRBV5-1
D gene: TRBD2
CDR3 DNA: TGCGCCAGCAGCTTTACTAGCGGGGGGGTCAATGAGCAGTTCTTC
CDR3 protein: CASSFTSGGVNEQFF

clone size: once
J gene: TRBJ2-3
V gene: TRBV27
D gene: TRBD2
CDR3 DNA: TGTGCCAGCAGTCCCTTTCTAGCGGGACGGACAGATACGCAGTATTTT
CDR3 protein: CASSPFLAGRTDTQYF

clone size: .
J gene: TRBJ2-3
V gene: TRBV4-1
D gene: .
CDR3 DNA: TGCGCCACCAGGGGGGCTAGGCAGTATTTT
CDR3 protein: CATRGARQYF

clone size: few
J gene: TRBJ1-2
V gene: TRBV7-9
D gene: .
CDR3 DNA: TGTGCCAGCAGCATAGACATTAACTATGGCTACACCTTC
CDR3 protein: CASSIDINYGYTF

clone size: .
J gene: TRBJ1-4
V gene: TRBV19
D gene: .
CDR3 DNA: TGTGCCAGTATGGGGCAGCAGAATGAAAAACTGTTTTTT
CDR3 protein: CASMGQQNEKLFF

clone size: .
J gene: TRBJ2-1
V gene: TRBV12-3/TRBV12-4
D gene: .
CDR3 DNA: TGTGCCAGCAGTTTAAATGTCGGGGAGCAGTTCTTC
CDR3 protein: CASSLNVGEQFF

clone size: .
J gene: TRBJ2-3
V gene: TRBV24-1
D gene: .
CDR3 DNA: TGTGCCACCAGTGACAGTCAGAGACACACAGATACGCAGTATTTT
CDR3 protein: CATSDSQRHTDTQYF

clone size: .
J gene: TRBJ2-1
V gene: TRBV11-3
D gene: TRBD1
CDR3 DNA: TGTGCCAGCAGCTTAAGGGGCACAGGGGGCAATGAGCAGTTCTTC
CDR3 protein: CASSLRGTGGNEQFF

clone size: .
J gene: TRBJ1-5
V gene: TRBV19
D gene: TRBD1
CDR3 DNA: TGTGCCAGTAGCTCTGGACAGGGTGGGGATCAGCCCCAGCATTTT
CDR3 protein: CASSSGQGGDQPQHF

clone size: .
J gene: TRBJ1-5
V gene: TRBV18
D gene: TRBD1
CDR3 DNA: TGTGCCAGCTCACTGGACAGGGGGCACAATCAGCCCCAGCATTTT
CDR3 protein: CASSLDRGHNQPQHF

clone size: .
J gene: TRBJ1-3
V gene: TRBV28
D gene: .
CDR3 DNA: TGTGCCAGCACGACGGGGAGCTCTGGAAACACCATATATTTT
CDR3 protein: CASTTGSSGNTIYF

clone size: .
J gene: TRBJ2-1
V gene: TRBV11-2
D gene: .
CDR3 DNA: TGTGCCAGCAGCTTAGGCGGGACCTACAATGAGCAGTTCTTC
CDR3 protein: CASSLGGTYNEQFF

clone size: .
J gene: TRBJ2-1
V gene: TRBV5-1
D gene: .
CDR3 DNA: TGCGCCAGCAGCTTAATTAGCGACATAGAGGGTGAGCAGTTCTTC
CDR3 protein: CASSLISDIEGEQFF

clone size: .
J gene: TRBJ2-5
V gene: TRBV5-4
D gene: TRBD1
CDR3 DNA: TGTGCCAGCAGCTTGGCGGACAGGGTGGAGACCCAGTACTTC
CDR3 protein: CASSLADRVETQYF

clone size: .
J gene: TRBJ1-3
V gene: TRBV5-1
D gene: TRBD1
CDR3 DNA: TGCGCCAGCAGCTCGGGACAGCAGGTTGGGTCTGGAAACACCATATATTTT
CDR3 protein: CASSSGQQVGSGNTIYF

clone size: many
J gene: TRBJ2-1
V gene: TRBV6-6
D gene: .
CDR3 DNA: TGTGCCAGCAGTTACGGCGGGGAAGCCTACAATGAGCAGTTCTTC
CDR3 protein: CASSYGGEAYNEQFF

clone size: .
J gene: TRBJ2-2
V gene: TRBV28
D gene: .
CDR3 DNA: TGTGCCAGCAAAATGAGCGGGGAGCTGTTTTTT
CDR3 protein: CASKMSGELFF

clone size: .
J gene: TRBJ2-1
V gene: TRBV19
D gene: .
CDR3 DNA: TGTGCCAGTAGTATAGTGGTAGCGGACCTAGGGAATGAGCAGTTCTTC
CDR3 protein: CASSIVVADLGNEQFF

clone size: .
J gene: TRBJ2-3
V gene: TRBV28
D gene: TRBD2
CDR3 DNA: TGTGCCAGCAGCCGGGGGGATGACAGAGGCACAGATACGCAGTATTTT
CDR3 protein: CASSRGDDRGTDTQYF